This paragraph reports one T cell receptor beta chain. Its matching antigen is unknown. The data are from a study of shared clonotypes between healthy human individuals. For each subset, genomic DNA was distributed in equal portions over several immunoSEQ plates. The table came from immunoSEQ multiplex PCR; TCRdb's copy has only in-frame clones and leaves some out. The repertoire holds some 360,000 clones, with around 67% as singletons. Notes on the study in general: In general, naive subsets displayed greater estimated richness than memory subsets did.

Looked up from germline, CDR1 is SEHNR and CDR2 is FQNEAQ (reference sequence). The CDR3 loop spans 11 amino acids. The V end lost 10 bases, the J end lost 6 bases, and 10 bases lay between the germline ends. Researchers partitioned CD4+ cells into CD45RA+ naive and CD45RA-negative memory subsets. Sequenced input: memory CD4+ T cells sorted from blood. The subset here: CD45RA-negative fraction. This receptor was identified in a man aged 25 to 45 in good health. V gene TRBV7-9 combines with J gene TRBJ2-1; D remains unclear. CDR3 loop: CATARANEQFF. The CDR3 DNA reads as TGTGCCACAGCACGGGCCAATGAGCAGTTCTTC.